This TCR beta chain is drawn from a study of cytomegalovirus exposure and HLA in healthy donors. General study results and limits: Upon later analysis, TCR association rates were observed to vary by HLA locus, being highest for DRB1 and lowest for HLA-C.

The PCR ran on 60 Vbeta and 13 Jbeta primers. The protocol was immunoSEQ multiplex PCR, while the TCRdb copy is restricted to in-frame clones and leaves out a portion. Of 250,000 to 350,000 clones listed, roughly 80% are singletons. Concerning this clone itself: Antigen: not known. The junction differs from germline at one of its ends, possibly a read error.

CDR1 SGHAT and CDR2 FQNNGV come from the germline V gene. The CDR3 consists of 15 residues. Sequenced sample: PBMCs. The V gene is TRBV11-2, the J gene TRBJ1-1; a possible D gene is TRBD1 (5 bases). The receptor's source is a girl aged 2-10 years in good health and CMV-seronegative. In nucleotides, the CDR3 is TGTACCAGCAGCTTAGCTCTCGGGGGGAACACTGAAGCTTTCTTT. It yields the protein CTSSLALGGNTEAFF.